This T cell receptor beta chain was obtained from a study of response to subunit inactivated influenza vaccine (dated by TCRdb to the late 2010s). The study in broad terms: Deep quantitative T cell receptor repertoire profiling was used in the study to track responses to a trivalent subunit inactivated influenza vaccine. The full study reports these points: It was suggested by the authors that each seasonal influenza vaccination may recruit only a limited number of new T cells.

The CDR3 measures 17 amino acids from cysteine to phenylalanine. Here the CDR3 DNA is all that survives: 51 bases in frame from base 1. Germline trimming amounts to 2 bases on V and 6 bases on J, with 9 as the count of junction bases outside the gene matches. Per the germline V gene (reference sequence), MNHEY is the CDR1 and SMNVEV is the CDR2. Libraries came from RT-PCR. The instrument given in TCRdb is Illumina HiSeq 2500. TCRdb itself trimmed the public reads at Q25 with fastp, ran MiXCR and retained productive beta chains. Every CDR3 protein is listed once, alongside the most common genes and DNA of its rows. This sample lists around 570,000 distinct CDR3 sequences; about 11% were detected once. The biggest ten clones account for about 10% of the sample. With regard to this clonotype: Its antigen remains unidentified. Per-base quality was not reported, and no clone a single base away is much larger than it.

The data also belong to a second study, concerning T cells expressing NK-cell markers. The second study also describes: 5'RACE template switching, by which a universal primer site and unique molecular identifiers were added, was used to make TCR beta cDNA libraries. In sorted CD3+CD56+NKG2C+, CD3+CD56+NKG2C- and CD3+CD56-NKG2C+ T-cell subsets from 8 or 9 donors, TCR beta-chain repertoires were profiled. Among the eight sequenced donors, only one was HCMV-seronegative, while the other seven were HCMV-seropositive. In several experiments an anti-gammadeltaTCR antibody was added to restrict sorting to alphabetaTCR-expressing T cells. In over five donors, the dominant CD3+CD56+NKG2C+ clonotypes were among the top 10 CD8+ clonotypes and accounted for about 1.0-7.0% of CD8+ T cells. Those dominant clonotypes were again the most abundant among CD3+CD56-NKG2C+ cells in a handful of donors, at roughly 25-60.1%. Whether the expanded NKG2C-expressing T cell clones were specific for HCMV antigens remained unclear. The study sequenced eight donors, all healthy volunteers chosen at random: three men and five women. A commercial ELISA kit detecting HCMV-specific IgG in serum was used to determine HCMV serostatus. Ficoll density gradient centrifugation was used to isolate peripheral blood mononuclear cells from blood. For roughly 6 donors, bulk peripheral blood T-cell repertoires were also sequenced from unsorted PBMC. cDNA synthesis was primed from the TCR beta constant segment and was followed by two successive PCR amplification steps. Illumina HiSeq 2000/2500, MiSeq or NextSeq was used to sequence libraries as 2 x 150 bp reads. MIGEC handled demultiplexing of the reads and grouping by UMI, while MiTCR was used to assemble and quantify clonotypes. To remove erroneous sequences, TCR cDNA sequences were retained only when supported by two or more reads. Downstream repertoire analysis used the tcR package, and clonotypes were matched across fractions by CDR3 nucleotide sequence plus V segment. Antigen specificity was annotated against VDJdb with VDJmatch, allowing one amino acid substitution in CDR3.

This material consisted of PBMCs from blood, taken on the day of vaccination. The V and J genes are TRBV27 and TRBJ2-3, with 12 middle bases fitting TRBD2. The receptor comes from a man in his fifties or sixties who received an inactivated influenza vaccine. Donor details come from another sample of the same person, matched by shared clones. In nucleotides, the sequence is TGTGCCAGCAGTTTACTGGCTAGCGGGGGGGCGGGGGATACGCAGTATTTT. This is translated as CASSLLASGGAGDTQYF.